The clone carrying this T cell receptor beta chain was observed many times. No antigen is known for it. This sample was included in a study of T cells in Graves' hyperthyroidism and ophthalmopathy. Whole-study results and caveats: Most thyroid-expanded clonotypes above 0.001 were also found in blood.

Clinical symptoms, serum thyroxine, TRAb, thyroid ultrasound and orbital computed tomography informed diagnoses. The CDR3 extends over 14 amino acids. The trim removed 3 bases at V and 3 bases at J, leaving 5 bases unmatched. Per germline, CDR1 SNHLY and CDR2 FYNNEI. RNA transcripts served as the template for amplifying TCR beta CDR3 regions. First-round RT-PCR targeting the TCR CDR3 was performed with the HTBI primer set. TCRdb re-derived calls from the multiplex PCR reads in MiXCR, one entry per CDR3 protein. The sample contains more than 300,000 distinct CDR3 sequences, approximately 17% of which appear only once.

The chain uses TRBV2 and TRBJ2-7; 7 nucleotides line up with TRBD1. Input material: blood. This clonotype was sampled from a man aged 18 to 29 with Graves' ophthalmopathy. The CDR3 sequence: CASSEGQFFYEQYF. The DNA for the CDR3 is TGTGCCAGCAGTGAGGGACAGTTTTTCTACGAGCAGTACTTC.